Each of the 23 T cell receptor beta chains below was sequenced from the same sample in a study of cytomegalovirus exposure and HLA in healthy donors. Primers: 60 Vbeta forward and 13 Jbeta reverse. The data were produced by immunoSEQ multiplex PCR, yet TCRdb's version contains in-frame clones alone and is incomplete. The sample includes roughly 56,000 clones, around 87% of them seen just once. The source material was PBMCs. These receptors originate from a man between 18 and 29 years old in good health and CMV-seronegative.

This chain links TRBV30 with TRBJ2-5, with TRBD2 matching over 8 bases. The length of the CDR3 is 16 residues. Germline V gene data show CDR1 as GTSNPN and CDR2 as SVGIG (reference sequence). The ends lost 3 bases at V and 5 bases at J; junction bases unmatched: 14. For the CDR3, the DNA is TGTGCCTGGAGGCCAGCCGGGAGGGTTGGGATCGAGACCCAGTACTTC. It specifies CAWRPAGRVGIETQYF.

This clone appeared once. CDR3 DNA sequence: TGTGCCAGCAGCTCCGGGACAGGGTTTGGAAACACCATATATTTT. It is translated as CASSSGTGFGNTIYF. The chain carries TRBV7-2 and TRBJ1-3; the match to TRBD1 covers 9 bases. The CDR3 covers 15 residues. Germline V CDR1 and CDR2: SGHTA, FQGNSA. V was clipped by 4 bases and J by 3 bases; unmatched bases: 4.

V usage is TRBV11-2 and J usage is TRBJ1-1, with D perhaps matching TRBD1 (5 bases). The germline CDR1 and CDR2 sequences are SGHAT and FQNNGV. This CDR3 is 15 amino acids long. Trimming shortened V by 2 bases and J by 0 bases, and 10 bases separated the two germline ends. The CDR3 reads CASSLQGNMNTEAFF. DNA for the CDR3: TGTGCCAGCAGCTTACAGGGTAACATGAACACTGAAGCTTTCTTT.

V and J are TRBV7-6 and TRBJ2-5, with 9 positions matching TRBD1. After removal of 3 bases from V and 2 bases from J, the junction contained 1 base not matched to a gene. CDR1 and CDR2 (germline): SGHVS, FNYEAQ. The CDR3 totals 14 residues. The CDR3 nucleotides read TGTGCCAGCAGCTTGACAGGGGGTCAAGAGACCCAGTACTTC. It translates to CASSLTGGQETQYF.

The rearrangement uses TRBV7-8 and TRBJ2-2; TRBD1 matches at 8 bases. The CDR3 consists of 15 residues. The germline V gene has CDR1 SGHVS and CDR2 FQNEAQ. The junction had 5 bases not matched to a gene; V was cut back by 2 bases and J by 6 bases. CDR3 nucleotide sequence: TGTGCCAGCAGCTTAAGGGACAGGTTCTCCGGGGAGCTGTTTTTT. This sequence encodes CASSLRDRFSGELFF.

The rearrangement links TRBV7-2 to TRBJ2-3; TRBD2 matches 9 bases. V was pared by 0 bases and J by 6 bases, with 4 bases of the junction left unmatched. Germline V gene lookup returns CDR1 SGHTA and CDR2 FQGNSA. The CDR3 covers 15 residues. CDR3 DNA: TGTGCCAGCAGCTTAGCCGCGGGGGGGCTCGATACGCAGTATTTT. It translates to CASSLAAGGLDTQYF.

In this sample, this clone turned up once. The rearrangement joins TRBV30 to TRBJ2-1, with TRBD2 identical over 11 bases. CDR1 is GTSNPN and CDR2 is SVGIG in the germline V gene (reference sequence). Trimming at V came to 5 bases and at J to 3 bases, leaving 3 bases not matched to a gene. This CDR3 region has 14 residues. CDR3 loop: CAWSGTSGYNEQFF. The CDR3 coding sequence is TGTGCCTGGTCTGGGACTAGCGGCTACAATGAGCAGTTCTTC.

This rearrangement joins TRBV11-2 to TRBJ2-7; 8 bases match TRBD1. Germline assignment: CDR1 SGHAT and CDR2 FQNNGV. This CDR3 region has 15 residues. The junction had 9 bases not matched to a gene; V was cut back by 4 bases and J by 4 bases. CDR3: CASSWGQVNLYEQYF. In DNA, the CDR3 is TGTGCCAGCAGCTGGGGACAGGTCAACCTTTACGAGCAGTACTTC.

CDR3 DNA sequence: TGTGCTAGTGGTCCGGAGTACAACTCCTACGAGCAGTACTTC. Its translation: CASGPEYNSYEQYF. The J gene is TRBJ2-7, the V gene TRBV12-5; D is undetermined. The CDR3 runs 14 residues. Germline lookup yields CDR1 LGHNT and CDR2 FRNRAP. Trimming removed 5 bases at V and 0 bases at J, with 11 bases between. The variable domain in full, completed from reference TRBV12-5 and TRBJ2-7, reads DARVTQTPRHKVTEMGQEVTMRCQPILGHNTVFWYRQTMMQGLELLAYFRNRAPLDDSGMPKDRFSAEMPDATLATLKIQPSEPRDSAVYFCASGPEYNSYEQYFGPGTRLTVT.

The rearrangement links TRBV6-6 to TRBJ1-5, with a tentative D call TRBD1 (5 bases). The CDR3 loop spans 16 amino acids. The V end was cut by 2 bases, the J end by 0 bases, with 11 bases between. Germline CDR1 is MNHNY and CDR2 is SVGAGI (reference sequence). The CDR3 DNA sequence: TGTGCCAGCAGTTACCCGACGGGGGATAGCAATCAGCCCCAGCATTTT. This sequence encodes CASSYPTGDSNQPQHF.

The chain links TRBV13 to TRBJ2-5, with a possible D match to TRBD1 (6 bases). Trimming cost V 5 bases and J 0 bases, with 16 bases left between them. CDR3 length: 16 amino acids. Germline assignment: CDR1 PRHDT and CDR2 FYEKMQ (reference sequence). The CDR3 loop reads CASSQGLGADQETQYF. The CDR3 nucleotides are TGTGCCAGCAGCCAGGGCCTGGGGGCGGACCAAGAGACCCAGTACTTC.

The chain combines TRBV28 with TRBJ1-5; D is undetermined. Germline loops: CDR1 MDHEN, CDR2 SYDVKM. V was clipped by 6 bases and J by 5 bases, with 11 bases between them. The CDR3 has 13 amino acids. The CDR3 loop reads CASRAVLDQPQHF. CDR3 DNA sequence: TGTGCCAGCAGGGCGGTTCTCGATCAGCCCCAGCATTTT.

V and J are TRBV7-2 and TRBJ1-1, with 7 bases that match TRBD1. Looked up from germline, CDR1 is SGHTA and CDR2 is FQGNSA. CDR3 size: 15 residues. After removal of 5 bases from V and 4 bases from J, the junction contained 10 bases not matched to a gene. This chain's CDR3 is CASSPDRALSTEAFF. CDR3 in DNA: TGTGCCAGCAGCCCCGACAGGGCCCTGAGCACTGAAGCTTTCTTT.

V gene TRBV28 combines with J gene TRBJ2-6, with D unclear. Trimming shortened V by 2 bases and J by 11 bases, and 4 bases separated the two germline ends. The CDR3 totals 11 residues. CDR1 MDHEN and CDR2 SYDVKM come from the germline V gene. The CDR3 protein is CASSLGHVLTF. The CDR3 bases are TGTGCCAGCAGTTTAGGCCACGTCCTGACTTTC.

This chain uses TRBV5-4 with TRBJ2-1; the D gene is possibly TRBD1 (6 bases). Trimming took 1 base from V and 9 from J, leaving 11 bases between them. Per the germline V gene, CDR1 is SGHNT and CDR2 is YYREEE (reference sequence). The CDR3 has 13 residues. CDR3 DNA: TGTGCCAGCAGCTTGCCGGGCAGGGGTGAGCAGTTCTTC. It codes for CASSLPGRGEQFF.

This chain uses TRBV25-1 with TRBJ1-2, with 7 bases lining up with TRBD1. This CDR3 is built from 12 residues. The J segment lost 6 bases and the V segment lost 6 bases, leaving 4 bases of the junction unmatched. Germline-derived CDR1 and CDR2 are MGHDK and SYGVNS. DNA of the CDR3: TGTGCCAGCAGGACAGGGTTCCATGGCTACACCTTC. Its translation: CASRTGFHGYTF.

The chain uses TRBV28 and TRBJ2-7; perhaps TRBD2 as D (5 bases). The V end lost 6 bases, the J end lost 4 bases, and 22 bases lay between the germline ends. Germline V lookup: CDR1 MDHEN, CDR2 SYDVKM. This CDR3 is built from 16 residues. CDR3 protein: CASSLLGLRGYYEQYF. The CDR3 coding sequence is TGTGCCAGCAGCTTACTAGGACTTCGAGGGTATTACGAGCAGTACTTC.

V and J are TRBV7-2 and TRBJ1-1; D uncertain. Looked up from germline, CDR1 is SGHTA and CDR2 is FQGNSA. V lost 6 bases, J lost 2 bases, and 13 bases lay in between. This CDR3 contains 14 residues. This CDR3 is CASRPELINTEAFF. DNA for the CDR3: TGTGCCAGCAGACCGGAGCTTATCAACACTGAAGCTTTCTTT.

The V and J genes are TRBV6-1 and TRBJ1-4, with no clear D. CDR3 length equals 13 residues. From germline, CDR1 is MNHNS and CDR2 SASEGT. The germline V and J ends were trimmed by 3 bases and 7 bases, with 9 bases remaining between them. The CDR3 nucleotides read TGTGCCAGCAGTGATTCGGGGTTTGAAAAACTGTTTTTT. Translated: CASSDSGFEKLFF.

This clone was observed once. This chain connects TRBV5-4 to TRBJ2-5; TRBD2 is a possible D gene (6 bases). The V end was cut by 2 bases, the J end by 5 bases, with 10 bases between. The CDR3 length is 13 residues. Germline V gene sequence: CDR1 SGHNT, CDR2 YYREEE (reference sequence). The CDR3 region has the DNA TGTGCCAGCAGCTTTACAGGAGGGGAGACCCAGTACTTC. It yields the protein CASSFTGGETQYF.

Notes on this clone: The conserved phenylalanine or tryptophan normally closing the CDR3 is absent here, so this likely arose from a read error. The genes are TRBV6-5 and TRBJ1-6; tentatively, D is TRBD1 (6 bases). Per the germline V gene, CDR1 is MNHEY and CDR2 is SVGAGI. The CDR3 has 14 residues. The ends were cut back, 4 bases at V and 10 bases at J, with 14 bases in the middle. Here the CDR3 DNA reads TGTGCCAGCAGTTTAGACAGGAGAGGATCACCCCTCCACGTT. This encodes CASSLDRRGSPLHV.

The chain couples TRBV30 to TRBJ1-4; a possible D gene is TRBD1 (6 bases). This CDR3 contains 13 residues. Deletions cut 1 base from V and 5 bases from J, with 8 bases between. The germline gives CDR1 GTSNPN, CDR2 SVGIG (reference sequence). CDR3 loop: CAWSAGANEKLFF. The CDR3, as DNA: TGTGCCTGGAGTGCAGGGGCCAATGAAAAACTGTTTTTT.

V and J are TRBV6-5 and TRBJ1-1, with 7 positions matching TRBD1. Losses at the gene ends were 6 bases for V and 0 bases for J; bases not matched to a gene: 1. The CDR3 has 13 residues. CDR1 and CDR2 from the germline V gene are MNHEY and SVGAGI. The DNA for the CDR3 is TGTGCCAGCAGGACAGGGATGAACACTGAAGCTTTCTTT. Amino acids: CASRTGMNTEAFF.